In its sample, the clone carrying this T cell receptor (beta chain) ranks as medium-sized. Its antigen remains unknown. This entry comes from a study of prognosis after radiotherapy for stage I lung cancer. Study in general: Without exception, patients with non-small cell lung cancer were deemed medically inoperable. Study-wide results and limits: Lower Shannon entropy after stereotactic body radiation therapy was observed in patients who went on to develop distant metastases.

From germline, CDR1 is SGHTA and CDR2 FQGNSA. The J segment lost 5 bases and the V segment lost 5 bases, leaving 10 bases of the junction unmatched. CDR3 length equals 18 residues. Two-round multiplex PCR on genomic DNA was the method by which TCR beta CDR3 was amplified. The first round of PCR was done with primers that matched each TRBV and TRBJ gene. TCRdb re-called the multiplex PCR reads through MiXCR, storing one row per CDR3 protein. The sample shows around 28,000 distinct CDR3 sequences, under 60% of them seen only once. The patient cohort was node-negative on CT and PET/CT, with no prior chemotherapy, radiotherapy or other malignancies.

This sample comprised PBMCs, obtained before or after stereotactic body radiation therapy (not recorded which). V is TRBV7-2 and J is TRBJ2-3; 16 positions match TRBD2. The sequence was collected from a donor over 45 with non-small cell lung cancer. The CDR3 bases are TGTGCCAGCAGCCAAACCGGGACTAGCGGGAGGGCCGGAGATACGCAGTATTTT. Protein product: CASSQTGTSGRAGDTQYF.